Below, 27 T cell receptor beta chains from the same sample are listed, as sequenced in a study of patients and donors after allogeneic stem cell transplantation. Each CDR3 protein gets one entry after TCRdb re-called the RT-PCR reads with MiXCR. The sample holds approximately 140,000 distinct CDR3 sequences, about 36% seen once. Sequenced material: blood, either unsorted or a sorted T cell fraction (not recorded which). These receptors all stem from a human donor who was either an allogeneic HSCT recipient or a stem cell or donor lymphocyte infusion donor (not recorded which). It is not recorded whose cells these are; they may come from a transplant donor.

The chain has TRBV9 and TRBJ1-1; D not resolved. Germline assignment: CDR1 SGDLS and CDR2 YYNGEE. Trimming removed 5 bases at V and 0 bases at J, with 14 bases between. The CDR3 is 15 residues long. CDR3 sequence: CASSVDGLMNTEAFF. CDR3 in DNA: TGTGCCAGCAGTGTGGACGGACTAATGAACACTGAAGCTTTCTTT.

This chain uses TRBV7-9 with TRBJ1-3; tentatively, D is TRBD1 (5 bases). Trimming pared 6 bases from V and 1 base from J, leaving 10 bases between. The CDR3 is 14 residues long. CDR1 is SEHNR and CDR2 is FQNEAQ in the germline V gene (reference sequence). The CDR3: CASRRGSSGNTIYF. The CDR3, as DNA: TGTGCCAGCAGACGGGGGTCTTCTGGAAACACCATATATTTT.

This clonotype was counted only a few times. The chain links TRBV7-9 to TRBJ1-6; the match to TRBD1 covers 7 bases. The CDR3 has 15 residues. Germline V gene sequence: CDR1 SEHNR, CDR2 FQNEAQ (reference sequence). Trimming at V came to 1 base and at J to 10 bases, leaving 7 bases not matched to a gene. In nucleotides, the CDR3 is TGTGCCAGCAGCTTAGGTTCGGGACAGCGATCACCCCTCCACTTT. Its translation is CASSLGSGQRSPLHF.

A few counts support this clonotype. V and J are TRBV12-3 or TRBV12-4 and TRBJ1-4; 7 bases are shared with TRBD1. V lost 5 bases and J lost 5; bases outside the gene matches: 11. This CDR3 contains 16 residues. The CDR3 protein is CASSPTSGTANEKLFF. CDR3 in DNA: TGTGCCAGCAGTCCCACCTCCGGGACAGCGAATGAAAAACTGTTTTTT.

The J gene is TRBJ2-3, the V gene TRBV4-2; D unresolved. V was shortened by 1 base and J by 5 bases, with 10 bases between the two germline ends. The CDR3 covers 14 residues. Germline V gives CDR1 LGHNA, CDR2 YNFKEQ. The CDR3 DNA sequence: TGTGCCAGCAGCCAAGGAGAATGGGGAGATACGCAGTATTTT. Translated: CASSQGEWGDTQYF.

In its sample, this clonotype was seen many times. This sequence joins TRBV12-3 or TRBV12-4 and TRBJ1-2; D call uncertain. Trimming removed 2 bases from V and 5 bases from J, with 6 bases in between. The CDR3 is 12 amino acids. The CDR3 sequence: CASSLSLYGYTF. CDR3 nucleotides: TGTGCCAGCAGTTTATCCCTTTATGGCTACACCTTC.

This clonotype was observed a few times. This chain connects TRBV27 to TRBJ2-1; 11 bases fit TRBD2. The germline V gene encodes CDR1 MNHEY and CDR2 SMNVEV (reference sequence). This CDR3 comprises 15 residues. With 5 bases clipped from V and 3 bases from J, the junction kept 3 bases outside the gene matches. For the CDR3, the DNA is TGTGCCAGCAGTGCGGGACTAGCGGACTACAATGAGCAGTTCTTC. As protein: CASSAGLADYNEQFF.

The V call is TRBV7-2, the J call TRBJ1-1, with 12 nucleotides matching TRBD1. Germline loops: CDR1 SGHTA, CDR2 FQGNSA. V shed 2 bases, J shed 4 bases, and the junction held 8 bases outside the gene matches. The CDR3 consists of 17 residues. The DNA for the CDR3 is TGTGCCAGCAGCTTAATGGGACAGGGGGCTTATCCCACTGAAGCTTTCTTT. This gives the protein CASSLMGQGAYPTEAFF.

This clonotype was seen only a few times. The chain links TRBV11-2 to TRBJ1-6, with a tentative D call TRBD1 (5 bases). Trimming removed 0 bases at V and 2 bases at J, with 11 bases between. Germline assignment: CDR1 SGHAT and CDR2 FQNNGV. This CDR3 has 17 amino acids. The chain's CDR3 is CASSLDEGTTYNSPLHF. The CDR3, as DNA: TGTGCCAGCAGCTTAGATGAAGGGACGACCTATAATTCACCCCTCCACTTT.

The chain couples TRBV5-1 to TRBJ1-6, with 7 bases matching TRBD1. The germline V gene has CDR1 SGHRS and CDR2 YFSETQ. The CDR3 loop spans 14 amino acids. The V and J ends lost 5 bases and 8 bases, in that order; junction bases with no gene match: 7. CDR3 amino acids: CASSQDRADSPLHF. CDR3 coding DNA: TGCGCCAGCAGTCAAGACAGGGCGGATTCACCCCTCCACTTT.

This chain joins TRBV9 and TRBJ2-3, with a possible D match to TRBD1 (5 bases). The CDR3 has 15 amino acids. The V gene's germline CDR1 is SGDLS and CDR2 YYNGEE. V was trimmed by 4 bases and J by 2 bases, leaving 14 bases between them. The CDR3 loop reads CASSPKRQFTDTQYF. CDR3 sequence (DNA): TGTGCCAGCAGCCCAAAGAGACAGTTCACAGATACGCAGTATTTT.

This clonotype showed up just once. The J gene is TRBJ2-5, the V gene TRBV25-1; D unclear. Deletions cut 3 bases from V and 13 bases from J, with 9 bases between. This CDR3 spans 10 amino acids. Germline V gives CDR1 MGHDK, CDR2 SYGVNS. The CDR3 DNA sequence: TGTGCCAGCAGTGATCCACGGACGTACTTC. This codes for CASSDPRTYF. The full variable domain, with the rest looked up from reference TRBV25-1 and TRBJ2-5, is EADIYQTPRYLVIGTGKKITLECSQTMGHDKMYWYQQDPGMELHLIHYSYGVNSTEKGDLSSESTVSRIRTEHFPLTLESARPSHTSQYLCASSDPRTYFGPGTRLLVL.

This clonotype has more than one count but fewer than ten. The chain combines TRBV7-9 with TRBJ1-6; 9 nucleotides agree with TRBD1. The trim removed 3 bases at V and 8 bases at J, leaving 5 bases unmatched. The CDR3 is made up of 15 amino acids. The germline gives CDR1 SEHNR, CDR2 FQNEAQ (reference sequence). In DNA form, the CDR3 reads TGTGCCAGCAGCTTCGTAAGGACAGGGGATTCACCCCTCCACTTT. This translates into CASSFVRTGDSPLHF.

V usage is TRBV27 and J usage is TRBJ2-2, with a weak D call TRBD1 (6 bases). Per the germline V gene, CDR1 is MNHEY and CDR2 is SMNVEV (reference sequence). CDR3 length: 13 amino acids. V was cut by 8 bases and J by 1 base, with 8 bases left in between. CDR3 sequence (DNA): TGTGCCAGCCGGGACATGAACACCGGGGAGCTGTTTTTT. Its protein product is CASRDMNTGELFF.

The chain recombines TRBV27 with TRBJ1-6, with TRBD1 as a possible D gene (5 bases). V lost 10 bases, J lost 1 base, and 17 bases lay in between. Germline V gene lookup returns CDR1 MNHEY and CDR2 SMNVEV (reference sequence). The CDR3 spans 16 residues. DNA for the CDR3: TGTGCCACCTCGTCGCATTCAGGGTCCTATAATTCACCCCTCCACTTT. It encodes CATSSHSGSYNSPLHF.

This clonotype came up a few times. In nucleotides, the CDR3 is TGTGCCAGCAGTCATCACCTCTTGGCAGATACGCAGTATTTT. Its translation: CASSHHLLADTQYF. The chain couples TRBV12-3 or TRBV12-4 to TRBJ2-3; no firm D call. Trimming shortened V by 5 bases and J by 4 bases, and 13 bases separated the two germline ends. This CDR3 has 14 amino acids.

Only a few counts were recorded for this clonotype. V gene TRBV20-1 combines with J gene TRBJ1-1; D unclear. The CDR3 totals 15 residues. CDR1 and CDR2 (germline): DFQATT, SNEGSKA (reference sequence). V was cut by 1 base and J by 0 bases, with 12 bases left in between. The CDR3 reads CSARGEVTVNTEAFF. In nucleotides, the CDR3 is TGCAGTGCTAGAGGTGAAGTGACGGTGAACACTGAAGCTTTCTTT.

This clonotype came up once. The chain is built from TRBV6-5 and TRBJ2-3; D is perhaps TRBD1 (6 bases). The CDR3 extends over 15 amino acids. The germline gives CDR1 MNHEY, CDR2 SVGAGI. Trimming cost V 6 bases and J 5 bases, with 18 bases left between them. CDR3 bases: TGTGCCAGCAGACGAACAGGGTTCGATGGAGATACGCAGTATTTT. It codes for CASRRTGFDGDTQYF.

This chain uses TRBV20-1 with TRBJ1-4; the match to TRBD1 covers 8 bases. The CDR3 loop spans 17 amino acids. Germline CDR1 reads DFQATT; CDR2 reads SNEGSKA (reference sequence). V lost 2 bases to trimming and J lost 0 bases; unmatched junction nucleotides: 8. CDR3 in DNA: TGCAGTGCTAGAACCGGGGACAGGCATCCAACTAATGAAAAACTGTTTTTT. This sequence encodes CSARTGDRHPTNEKLFF.

The chain joins TRBV3-1 to TRBJ2-1; 9 bases match TRBD2. J lost 3 bases, V lost 0 bases, and 3 bases had no gene match. The CDR3 contains 16 residues. Germline CDR1 LGHDT, CDR2 YNNKEL (reference sequence). The CDR3 sequence is CASSQDLRGGYNEQFF. In DNA, the CDR3 is TGTGCCAGCAGCCAAGATTTGCGGGGGGGCTACAATGAGCAGTTCTTC.

The rearrangement uses TRBV6-6 and TRBJ2-3; D gene ambiguous. The germline V gene encodes CDR1 MNHNY and CDR2 SVGAGI (reference sequence). V was pared by 2 bases and J by 3 bases, with 3 bases between. The CDR3 totals 12 residues. CDR3 amino acids: CASSYATDTQYF. The CDR3 region has the DNA TGTGCCAGCAGTTACGCTACAGATACGCAGTATTTT.

This clonotype was detected only a few times. The CDR3 sequence: CASSPWNTEAFF. CDR3 in DNA: TGTGCCAGCAGCCCTTGGAACACTGAAGCTTTCTTT. The chain couples TRBV7-8 to TRBJ1-1; D gene unclear. The germline gives CDR1 SGHVS, CDR2 FQNEAQ. Trimming stripped 5 bases from V and 1 base from J, with 5 bases between. The CDR3 runs to 12 residues.

V gene TRBV25-1 combines with J gene TRBJ1-1; possible D gene TRBD1, 5 bases. Trimming removed 3 bases from V and 4 bases from J, with 9 bases in between. Germline V gives CDR1 MGHDK, CDR2 SYGVNS. There are 13 residues in the CDR3. CDR3 DNA: TGTGCCAGCAGTGAGGGGGTGAGCACTGAAGCTTTCTTT. Its translation: CASSEGVSTEAFF.

This clonotype has only a few counts. The chain has TRBV18 and TRBJ1-6; weak D call: TRBD1 (5 bases). The length of the CDR3 is 17 residues. V lost 4 bases and J 9 bases, leaving 22 bases between the germline ends. Per the germline V gene, CDR1 is KGHSH and CDR2 is LQKENI. CDR3 coding DNA: TGTGCCAGCTCACTATCGGCAGGGCCCCGGTTGGGTTCACCCCTCCACTTT. Translated: CASSLSAGPRLGSPLHF.

The J gene is TRBJ2-5, the V gene TRBV4-2; 11 bases are shared with TRBD2. CDR1 is LGHNA, CDR2 YNFKEQ, per germline. The ends lost 0 bases at V and 5 bases at J; junction bases unmatched: 2. This CDR3 has 15 amino acids. The CDR3 region has the DNA TGTGCCAGCAGCCAAGATAGCGGGGGGGCGGAGACCCAGTACTTC. Protein sequence: CASSQDSGGAETQYF.

The chain links TRBV12-3 or TRBV12-4 to TRBJ2-1; tentative D call: TRBD2 (7 bases). Trimming removed 7 bases from V and 7 bases from J, with 20 bases in between. The CDR3 extends over 15 amino acids. The CDR3 reads CASNPSGGLANEQFF. DNA for the CDR3: TGTGCCAGCAACCCCTCGGGGGGCCTGGCAAATGAGCAGTTCTTC.

This clonotype was detected only a few times. The chain employs TRBV5-1 and TRBJ1-4, with a weak D call TRBD1 (5 bases). Germline values: CDR1 SGHRS, CDR2 YFSETQ. This CDR3 contains 12 residues. With 3 bases removed from V and 11 bases from J, the gap between germline ends came to 11 bases. The CDR3 spells CASSSDGAKLFF. The CDR3 DNA reads as TGCGCCAGCAGCTCGGACGGGGCGAAACTGTTTTTT.